These 24 T cell receptor beta chains share one sample of origin, sequenced in a study of blood T cell repertoires in COVID-19. TCRdb's table, derived via immunoSEQ multiplex PCR, lists solely in-frame clones and lacks some. The sample includes about 250,000 clones, around 89% seen only once; the top ten take roughly 8.6%. The specimen was PBMCs or T cells enriched from blood (not recorded which). Receptors originate from a man aged 35 to 55 who had recovered from COVID-19.

The V call is TRBV28, the J call TRBJ1-1; D may be TRBD1 (5 bases). The length of the CDR3 is 16 residues. CDR1 and CDR2 from the germline V gene are MDHEN and SYDVKM. Deletions cut 2 bases from V and 8 bases from J, with 21 bases between. The CDR3 nucleotides are TGTGCCAGCAGTTTACACGGGGGGGGTTCAGTAGTGGAAGCTTTCTTT. As protein: CASSLHGGGSVVEAFF.

The chain couples TRBV7-2 to TRBJ1-4; unclear D gene. The V end was cut by 2 bases, the J end by 0 bases, with 16 bases between. This CDR3 spans 18 amino acids. Germline V gene data show CDR1 as SGHTA and CDR2 as FQGNSA. DNA of the CDR3: TGTGCCAGCAGCTTAAGGCCGGGGAGATTTGCAACTAATGAAAAACTGTTTTTT. Protein sequence: CASSLRPGRFATNEKLFF.

The chain couples TRBV7-8 to TRBJ2-2; D ambiguous. Germline values: CDR1 SGHVS, CDR2 FQNEAQ. Trimming took off 8 bases at V and 0 bases at J, with 7 bases between the two ends. This CDR3 region has 13 residues. The CDR3 DNA is TGTGCCAGCGTGGCTTCGAACACCGGGGAGCTGTTTTTT. Its protein is CASVASNTGELFF.

This chain uses TRBV7-9 with TRBJ1-3, with a tentative D call TRBD1 (6 bases). V was clipped by 7 bases and J by 0 bases, with 10 bases between them. Looked up from germline, CDR1 is SEHNR and CDR2 is FQNEAQ (reference sequence). The CDR3 runs 14 residues. The CDR3 coding sequence is TGTGCCAGCACCGGGGGGGCCTCTGGAAACACCATATATTTT. Its translation is CASTGGASGNTIYF.

The chain carries TRBV27 and TRBJ2-1, with D perhaps TRBD1 (5 bases). Germline CDR1 MNHEY, CDR2 SMNVEV (reference sequence). V shed 0 bases and J shed 8 bases, with 8 bases lying between them. This CDR3 is built from 13 residues. Written as DNA, the CDR3 is TGTGCCAGCAGTTTATCAGGGGTCCATGAGCAGTTCTTC. It encodes CASSLSGVHEQFF.

This chain connects TRBV3-1 (or the pseudogene TRBV3-2) to TRBJ2-7; 11 bases align to TRBD2. CDR3 length: 17 residues. V gave up 4 bases and J gave up 7 bases; unmatched junction bases: 15. Germline values: CDR1 LGHDT, CDR2 YNNKEL (reference sequence). CDR3 bases: TGTGCCAGCAGCCTTACTAGCGGGGGCCCAATGAGCGGGGAGCAGTACTTC. Its protein product is CASSLTSGGPMSGEQYF.

This chain uses TRBV21-1 with TRBJ1-5; the D call TRBD1 from the table was never checked on the DNA. TRBV21-1 is a listed pseudogene. The CDR3 spans 17 residues. The CDR3 nucleotides are TGTGCCAGCAGAGAAGACAGGGGCCGTCGGAGCAATCAGCCCCAGCATTTT. Residues: CASREDRGRRSNQPQHF.

This clone was seen a single time. V usage is TRBV27 and J usage is TRBJ2-7; 8 nucleotides match TRBD1. CDR1 MNHEY and CDR2 SMNVEV come from the germline V gene (reference sequence). The J segment lost 4 bases and the V segment lost 5 bases, leaving 10 bases of the junction unmatched. The CDR3 has 15 amino acids. CDR3 loop: CASSQIQGARYEQYF. DNA for the CDR3: TGTGCCAGCAGTCAAATTCAGGGGGCAAGGTACGAGCAGTACTTC.

The chain employs TRBV18 and TRBJ1-2; possible D gene TRBD1, 5 bases. V lost 1 base, J lost 3 bases, and 15 bases lay in between. From germline, CDR1 is KGHSH and CDR2 LQKENI. This CDR3 has 16 amino acids. CDR3 in DNA: TGTGCCAGCTCACCACGTCTCGGGGGGGTCGACTATGGCTACACCTTC. Translation: CASSPRLGGVDYGYTF.

This chain links TRBV7-9 with TRBJ1-6; a possible D gene is TRBD1 (5 bases). The CDR3 extends over 16 amino acids. V lost 5 bases and J lost 5, with 16 bases in between. CDR1 SEHNR and CDR2 FQNEAQ come from the germline V gene (reference sequence). CDR3 protein: CASSDSWGLDNSPLHF. CDR3 nucleotides: TGTGCCAGCAGCGACTCCTGGGGACTAGATAATTCACCCCTCCACTTT.

The J gene is TRBJ1-2, the V gene TRBV5-6; D may be TRBD1 (5 bases). Trimming stripped 0 bases from V and 4 bases from J, with 10 bases between. The CDR3 covers 14 residues. Germline V lookup: CDR1 SGHDT, CDR2 YYEEEE. The CDR3 DNA sequence: TGTGCCAGCAGCTTGGTGGGGGGTGCCTATGGCTACACCTTC. Translated, it gives CASSLVGGAYGYTF.

This chain links TRBV9 with TRBJ2-4, with 8 positions matching TRBD1. J gave up 1 base and V 4 bases, and 13 bases lay outside the gene matches. The germline V gene encodes CDR1 SGDLS and CDR2 YYNGEE. The CDR3 sequence is 18 residues long. The CDR3 DNA reads as TGTGCCAGCAGCTCCCAGGACAGGGCGGCGGGGGCCAAAAACATTCAGTACTTC. As protein: CASSSQDRAAGAKNIQYF.

The CDR3 DNA is TGTGCCAGCAGCTTAGATACAGAAACAGATACGCAGTATTTT. It encodes CASSLDTETDTQYF. The chain links TRBV7-8 to TRBJ2-3; D gene ambiguous. V lost 1 base to trimming and J lost 3 bases, with 8 bases between them. The CDR3 sequence is 14 residues long. Germline V CDR1 and CDR2: SGHVS, FQNEAQ.

The chain employs TRBV7-9 and TRBJ2-5, with TRBD1 matching over 9 bases. CDR3 length equals 14 residues. The J segment lost 5 bases and the V segment lost 5 bases, leaving 6 bases of the junction unmatched. CDR1 is SEHNR, CDR2 FQNEAQ, per germline (reference sequence). CDR3 region: CASSADRGSETQYF. CDR3 DNA: TGTGCCAGCAGCGCAGACAGGGGGTCTGAGACCCAGTACTTC. Looking up the rest from reference TRBV7-9 and TRBJ2-5 gives the full variable domain: DTGVSQNPRHKITKRGQNVTFRCDPISEHNRLYWYRQTLGQGPEFLTYFQNEAQLEKSRLLSDRFSAERPKGSFSTLEIQRTEQGDSAMYLCASSADRGSETQYFGPGTRLLVL.

The chain uses TRBV4-2 and TRBJ2-3; 12 nucleotides match TRBD2. V dropped 6 bases and J dropped 6; count of bases not matched to a gene: 13. The CDR3 has 17 residues. Germline V gene data show CDR1 as LGHNA and CDR2 as YNFKEQ. The CDR3 loop reads CASRPGGLAGRGDTQYF. The CDR3, as DNA: TGTGCCAGCAGACCCGGAGGACTAGCGGGACGGGGGGATACGCAGTATTTT.

The chain has TRBV9 and TRBJ1-3; D not resolved. V gave up 0 bases and J gave up 4 bases, with 8 bases separating them. The V gene's germline CDR1 is SGDLS and CDR2 YYNGEE. The length of the CDR3 is 14 residues. The CDR3 region has the DNA TGTGCCAGCAGCGTAGGAGGGCTCGGAAACACCATATATTTT. Translating it yields CASSVGGLGNTIYF. The full variable domain, completed using reference TRBV9 and TRBJ1-3, is DSGVTQTPKHLITATGQRVTLRCSPRSGDLSVYWYQQSLDQGLQFLIQYYNGEERAKGNILERFSAQQFPDLHSELNLSSLELGDSALYFCASSVGGLGNTIYFGEGSWLTVV.

The V gene is TRBV11-2, the J gene TRBJ2-7; the D gene is possibly TRBD2 (5 bases). The V gene lost 5 bases and the J gene lost 4 bases, with 6 bases spanning the gap. The CDR3 has 11 residues. Germline V gives CDR1 SGHAT, CDR2 FQNNGV. CDR3 in amino acids: CASSRGYEQYF. The CDR3 DNA follows: TGTGCCAGCAGCCGGGGATACGAGCAGTACTTC.

The CDR3 nucleotides read TGTGCCAGCAGCCCCCGCAGGTCCCCCCAAAACATTCAGTACTTC. It encodes CASSPRRSPQNIQYF. The chain recombines TRBV5-6 with TRBJ2-4; D is uncertain. The CDR3 length is 15 residues. CDR1 and CDR2 (germline): SGHDT, YYEEEE. V was pared by 4 bases and J by 5 bases, with 16 bases between.

CDR3 protein: CSVEVRGRARVGAFF. CDR3 DNA sequence: TGCAGCGTTGAAGTTCGTGGCAGGGCTAGGGTGGGAGCTTTCTTT. The V call is TRBV29-1, the J call TRBJ1-1; D may be TRBD1 (5 bases). Germline values: CDR1 SQVTM, CDR2 ANQGSEA. The CDR3 covers 15 residues. Trimming cost V 1 base and J 10 bases, with 22 bases left between them. Together with reference TRBV29-1 and TRBJ1-1, the CDR3 gives the full variable domain: SAVISQKPSRDICQRGTSLTIQCQVDSQVTMMFWYRQQPGQSLTLIATANQGSEATYESGFVIDKFPISRPNLTFSTLTVSNMSPEDSSIYLCSVEVRGRARVGAFFGQGTRLTVV.

This chain joins TRBV7-8 and TRBJ1-6, with a possible D match to TRBD1 (6 bases). Germline assignment: CDR1 SGHVS and CDR2 FQNEAQ. The CDR3 runs to 15 residues. Trimming took off 11 bases at V and 0 bases at J, with 14 bases between the two ends. The chain's CDR3 is CAGGTGSSYNSPLHF. CDR3 bases: TGTGCCGGAGGAACAGGGAGCTCCTATAATTCACCCCTCCACTTT.

The rearrangement uses TRBV28 and TRBJ2-7, with D possibly being TRBD1 (5 bases). This CDR3 is built from 15 residues. Between the trimmed V and J ends, which lost 2 bases and 1 base, there was a span of 12 bases. Germline-derived CDR1 and CDR2 are MDHEN and SYDVKM. The CDR3 region has the DNA TGTGCCAGCAGTTTAATTACTGGGGCTTCCTACGAGCAGTACTTC. Its translation is CASSLITGASYEQYF.

The chain uses TRBV5-1 and TRBJ1-3, with 8 bases identical to TRBD1. Germline V gene sequence: CDR1 SGHRS, CDR2 YFSETQ. The CDR3 sequence is 17 residues long. V lost 0 bases to trimming and J lost 4 bases; unmatched junction nucleotides: 9. The CDR3 sequence: CASSLDLGQGLGNTIYF. CDR3 nucleotide sequence: TGCGCCAGCAGCTTGGACCTAGGACAGGGTTTAGGAAACACCATATATTTT.

The V gene is TRBV4-3, the J gene TRBJ2-7; the D gene is possibly TRBD2 (6 bases). The CDR3 extends over 14 amino acids. V lost 1 base and J 4 bases, leaving 11 bases between the germline ends. Looked up from germline, CDR1 is LGHNA and CDR2 is YSLEER. The CDR3 DNA reads as TGCGCCAGCAGCCAAGTTTTGGCGGGGTACGAGCAGTACTTC. It yields the protein CASSQVLAGYEQYF.

Here the CDR3 reads CAILDGKLNNEQFF. In DNA, the CDR3 is TGTGCCATCCTAGACGGGAAGCTCAACAATGAGCAGTTCTTC. The chain couples TRBV6-5 to TRBJ2-1, with D perhaps TRBD2 (5 bases). The CDR3 is made up of 14 amino acids. Germline V gives CDR1 MNHEY, CDR2 SVGAGI. V was trimmed by 10 bases and J by 5 bases, leaving 18 bases between them.